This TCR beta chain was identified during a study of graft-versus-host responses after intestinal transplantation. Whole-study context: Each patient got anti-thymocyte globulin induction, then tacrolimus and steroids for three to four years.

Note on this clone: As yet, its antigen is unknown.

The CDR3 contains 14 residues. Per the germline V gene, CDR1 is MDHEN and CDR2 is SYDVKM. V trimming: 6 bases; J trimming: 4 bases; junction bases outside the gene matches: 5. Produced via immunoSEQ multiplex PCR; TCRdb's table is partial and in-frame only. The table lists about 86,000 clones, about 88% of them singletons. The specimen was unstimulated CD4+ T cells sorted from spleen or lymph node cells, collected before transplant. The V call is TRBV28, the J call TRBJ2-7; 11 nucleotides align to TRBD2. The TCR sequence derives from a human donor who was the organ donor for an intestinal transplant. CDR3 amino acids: CASSRLAGRYEQYF. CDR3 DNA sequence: TGTGCCAGCAGCCGACTAGCGGGAAGGTACGAGCAGTACTTC.